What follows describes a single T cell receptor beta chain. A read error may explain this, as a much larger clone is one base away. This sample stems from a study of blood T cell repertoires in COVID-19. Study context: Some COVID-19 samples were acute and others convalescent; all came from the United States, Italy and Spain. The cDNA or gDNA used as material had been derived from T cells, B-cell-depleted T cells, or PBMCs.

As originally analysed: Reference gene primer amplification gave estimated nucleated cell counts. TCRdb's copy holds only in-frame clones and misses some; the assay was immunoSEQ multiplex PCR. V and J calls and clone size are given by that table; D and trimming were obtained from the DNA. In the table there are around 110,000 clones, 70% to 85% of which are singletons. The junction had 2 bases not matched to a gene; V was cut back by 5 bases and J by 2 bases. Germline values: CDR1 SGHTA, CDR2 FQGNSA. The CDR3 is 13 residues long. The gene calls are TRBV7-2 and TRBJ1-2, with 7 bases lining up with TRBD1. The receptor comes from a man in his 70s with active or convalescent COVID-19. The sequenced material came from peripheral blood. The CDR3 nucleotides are TGTGCCAGCAGCCGGGACAGCAACTATGGCTACACCTTC. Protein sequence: CASSRDSNYGYTF.